These T cell receptor beta chains were read from a single sample in a study of regulatory T cells in long-lasting Graves disease. MiXCR, applied by TCRdb to the multiplex PCR reads, yields one record per CDR3 protein. The table includes about 400,000 distinct CDR3 sequences, roughly a sixth detected once. Sequenced material: peripheral blood mononuclear cells (PBMCs), taken at new diagnosis, from a patient treated with antithyroid drugs. The receptors stem from a female donor with Graves disease. Each CDR3 is given with its conserved first and last residue. The D gene is left open where the match is weak. Clone size is stated in some rows and not others, as once, few, many or a class when expanded.

CDR3 protein | CDR3 DNA | V gene | clone size | D gene | J gene | CDR3 length
CASSTPGTEAFF | TGTGCCAGCAGTACACCCGGGACAGAAGCTTTCTTT | TRBV28 | many | NA | TRBJ1-1 | 12
CASSLYTGPNTEAFF | TGTGCCAGCAGTTTGTATACCGGACCGAACACTGAAGCTTTCTTT | TRBV12-3/TRBV12-4 | few | NA | TRBJ1-1 | 15
CASSLGGSSTGELFF | TGTGCCAGCAGCCTTGGCGGATCGAGCACCGGGGAGCTGTTTTTT | TRBV4-2 | few | NA | TRBJ2-2 | 15
CARRLSGVNYGYTF | TGTGCCAGACGTTTATCCGGGGTTAACTATGGCTACACCTTC | TRBV6-1 | few | NA | TRBJ1-2 | 14
CASSSSPDDSNQPQHF | TGTGCCAGCAGCAGTTCCCCGGACGATAGCAATCAGCCCCAGCATTTT | TRBV27 | many | NA | TRBJ1-5 | 16
CASSRTGTGGIGELFF | TGTGCCAGCAGTAGAACCGGGACAGGGGGCATCGGGGAGCTGTTTTTT | TRBV6-2/TRBV6-3 | many | TRBD1 | TRBJ2-2 | 16
CAWGDSPSYEQYF | TGTGCCTGGGGGGACAGCCCTTCCTACGAGCAGTACTTC | TRBV30 | many | TRBD1 | TRBJ2-7 | 13
CASSLRVVGQGGVDTQYF | TGTGCCAGCAGTTTGAGGGTGGTGGGACAGGGAGGAGTAGATACGCAGTATTTT | TRBV27 | NA | TRBD1 | TRBJ2-3 | 18
CASSLSKGTLAKNIQYF | TGTGCCAGCAGCCTCTCTAAAGGGACTTTAGCCAAAAACATTCAGTACTTC | TRBV3-1 | NA | NA | TRBJ2-4 | 17
CASRSTGSGSYEQYF | TGTGCCAGCAGGTCTACAGGGTCAGGATCCTACGAGCAGTACTTC | TRBV7-9 | many | NA | TRBJ2-7 | 15
CASSLMRGSNQPQHF | TGTGCCAGCAGCTTGATGAGGGGTAGCAATCAGCCCCAGCATTTT | TRBV5-8 | few | NA | TRBJ1-5 | 15
CATKRLGGDVAKNIQYF | TGTGCCACTAAACGGCTAGGGGGGGATGTAGCCAAAAACATTCAGTACTTC | TRBV6-1 | NA | NA | TRBJ2-4 | 17
CASTSGRRTGELFF | TGTGCCAGCACGAGTGGAAGACGCACCGGGGAGCTGTTTTTT | TRBV6-1 | many | NA | TRBJ2-2 | 14
CASSYGGLAFF | TGTGCCAGCAGTTACGGGGGGTTGGCTTTCTTT | TRBV6-9 | NA | NA | TRBJ1-1 | 11
CASSRQALGDSPLHF | TGTGCCAGCAGCCGACAGGCCCTGGGTGATTCACCCCTCCACTTT | TRBV27 | NA | NA | TRBJ1-6 | 15
CASIGQSSYNEKFF | TGTGCCAGCATCGGACAGAGCTCCTACAATGAGAAGTTCTTC | TRBV6-1 | NA | NA | TRBJ2-1 | 14
CASSWGDRGTSGSVYEQYF | TGTGCCAGCAGTTGGGGGGACAGGGGCACTAGCGGGAGCGTCTACGAGCAGTACTTC | TRBV6-2/TRBV6-3 | many | NA | TRBJ2-7 | 19
CASSYSAGAQPQHF | TGTGCCAGCAGTTACTCAGCAGGGGCCCAGCCCCAGCATTTT | TRBV6-2/TRBV6-3 | many | NA | TRBJ1-5 | 14
CASSRGQGGYGYTF | TGTGCCAGCAGCCGGGGACAGGGGGGCTATGGCTACACCTTC | TRBV3-1 | many | TRBD1 | TRBJ1-2 | 14
CASSLGSAANGYTF | TGTGCCAGCAGCTTAGGGTCGGCGGCCAATGGCTACACCTTC | TRBV7-9 | few | NA | TRBJ1-2 | 14
CASSLSQGVAGNTIYF | TGTGCCAGCAGTTTATCGCAGGGGGTAGCTGGAAACACCATATATTTT | TRBV27 | many | TRBD1 | TRBJ1-3 | 16
CASSLNRAQPQHF | TGTGCCAGCAGTTTGAACAGGGCGCAGCCCCAGCATTTT | TRBV27 | many | NA | TRBJ1-5 | 13
CASSLGTGGCWDTQYF | TGTGCCAGCAGCTTGGGGACAGGTGGATGTTGGGATACGCAGTATTTT | TRBV7-3 | many | TRBD1 | TRBJ2-3 | 16
CASGPEELGNQPQHF | TGCGCCAGCGGTCCGGAGGAACTGGGGAATCAGCCCCAGCATTTT | TRBV4-1 | NA | NA | TRBJ1-5 | 15
CASSSGTGSRRYTF | TGTGCCAGCAGTTCTGGGACAGGGAGTCGTCGCTACACCTTC | TRBV27 | NA | TRBD1 | TRBJ1-2 | 14
CSARDLAYEQYF | TGCAGTGCTAGAGATCTGGCCTACGAGCAGTACTTC | TRBV20-1 | once | NA | TRBJ2-7 | 12
CSARGGVHVGYTF | TGCAGTGCGAGGGGCGGAGTCCATGTTGGCTACACCTTC | TRBV20-1 | many | NA | TRBJ1-2 | 13
CASSRSGGAYFEQYF | TGCGCCAGCAGCCGCTCGGGGGGGGCTTATTTCGAGCAGTACTTC | TRBV4-1 | few | TRBD2 | TRBJ2-7 | 15
CASSSQGIWGGGRWDEQFF | TGTGCCAGCAGCTCCCAGGGGATCTGGGGGGGGGGCAGGTGGGATGAGCAGTTCTTC | TRBV7-2 | few | NA | TRBJ2-1 | 19
CAITSQTGGTDSQYF | TGTGCCATCACTTCACAAACCGGAGGCACAGATTCGCAGTATTTT | TRBV10-3 | NA | NA | TRBJ2-3 | 15
CASSQFSDLDNEQYF | TGCGCCAGCAGCCAATTTTCAGACCTAGATAACGAGCAGTACTTC | TRBV4-1 | many | NA | TRBJ2-7 | 15
CASSQDRSGELFF | TGTGCCAGCAGCCAAGATCGATCCGGGGAGCTGTTTTTT | TRBV3-1 | many | NA | TRBJ2-2 | 13
CASSTRGSSSYNEQFF | TGCGCCAGCAGCACCCGGGGCTCCAGCTCCTACAATGAGCAGTTCTTC | TRBV5-1 | many | NA | TRBJ2-1 | 16
CASSLAGTSGYNEQFF | TGTGCCAGCAGCTTAGCGGGGACTAGCGGGTACAATGAGCAGTTCTTC | TRBV7-9 | many | TRBD2 | TRBJ2-1 | 16
CASSLRARENYGYTF | TGTGCCAGCAGCTTAAGGGCCAGGGAAAACTATGGCTACACCTTC | TRBV13 | few | NA | TRBJ1-2 | 15
CAWSVYGGGGMGNEQFF | TGTGCCTGGAGTGTCTACGGCGGGGGCGGGATGGGTAATGAGCAGTTCTTC | TRBV30 | NA | NA | TRBJ2-1 | 17
CASSQEGGITEAFF | TGTGCCAGCAGTCAAGAAGGAGGGATCACTGAAGCTTTCTTT | TRBV6-1 | many | NA | TRBJ1-1 | 14
CASSLDPSGYNEQFF | TGCGCCAGCAGCTTGGACCCTAGCGGGTACAATGAGCAGTTCTTC | TRBV5-1 | many | TRBD2 | TRBJ2-1 | 15
CASSQIQGAEAFF | TGCGCCAGCAGCCAAATACAAGGGGCTGAAGCTTTCTTT | TRBV4-1 | NA | NA | TRBJ1-1 | 13
CASSGPGLAYEQFF | TGTGCCAGCAGCGGGCCGGGACTAGCATATGAGCAGTTCTTC | TRBV11-2 | many | TRBD2 | TRBJ2-1 | 14
CASSSVHQETQYF | TGTGCCAGCAGCTCCGTCCACCAAGAGACCCAGTACTTC | TRBV7-9 | many | NA | TRBJ2-5 | 13
CASSYDRGDGYTF | TGTGCCAGCAGTTACGATCGGGGGGATGGCTACACCTTC | TRBV6-5 | NA | NA | TRBJ1-2 | 13
CAWSTGQRSSGANVLTF | TGTGCCTGGAGTACCGGACAGCGCTCCTCTGGGGCCAACGTCCTGACTTTC | TRBV30 | NA | NA | TRBJ2-6 | 17
CASSLDSEGGELFF | TGTGCCAGCAGCTTAGACTCCGAGGGCGGGGAGCTGTTTTTT | TRBV13 | NA | NA | TRBJ2-2 | 14
CAIGTGVPRQPQHF | TGTGCCATAGGGACAGGGGTCCCGAGGCAGCCCCAGCATTTT | TRBV6-1 | many | TRBD1 | TRBJ1-5 | 14